This T cell receptor beta chain was profiled in a study of technical replicates of blood from a few donors (dated by TCRdb to the late 2010s). The library was produced with the immunoSEQ multiplex PCR assay. Sourced from immuneACCESS, this table was stored by TCRdb with only in-frame sequences that have V and J called. A share of the clones is absent; for the studies checked, an unresolved V gene accounts for under half, and the remainder has no known explanation. Recorded for this sample are about 84,000 clones; roughly 93% of them occurred a single time. The leading ten clones occupy roughly 0.25% of the sample. Spanning cysteine to phenylalanine, the CDR3 consists of 17 amino acids. The sequence is cut down to CDR3 DNA, 51 bases in frame from base 1. CDR1 and CDR2, per the germline V gene, are MDHEN and SYDVKM. V ends up 1 base short and J 3 bases short, with an unmatched junction base count of 9.

About this clone: Its antigen has not been determined. No much larger clonotype is one base removed from it; base qualities were not supplied.

The receptor was derived from a human donor in good health. Rearrangement joined TRBV28 to TRBJ2-4, and 7 junctional nucleotides match TRBD1. The sequenced sample was T cells isolated from PBMCs. The CDR3 reads as follows: CASSLFEGAVGKNIQYF. The bases read TGTGCCAGCAGTTTATTTGAGGGGGCGGTGGGCAAAAACATTCAGTACTTC. The CDR3, completed at both ends by the reference TRBV28 and TRBJ2-4 genes, gives the full variable domain DVKVTQSSRYLVKRTGEKVFLECVQDMDHENMFWYRQDPGLGLRLIYFSYDVKMKEKGDIPEGYSVSREKKERFSLILESASTNQTSMYLCASSLFEGAVGKNIQYFGAGTRLSVL.